This TCR beta chain was obtained from a study of CD8+ T cells in alopecia areata. Extraction and reverse transcription of RNA yielded cDNA as the sequencing template. The method was immunoSEQ multiplex PCR; TCRdb's version includes in-frame clones alone and lacks a portion of them. The sample shows about 120,000 clones, about 50% of them seen only once. This sample's treatment: oral pan-JAK inhibitor, 5-10 mg twice daily. This clone was counted many times. This CDR3 has 13 residues. Per the germline V gene, CDR1 is LNHDA and CDR2 is SQIVND (reference sequence). Trimming took 10 bases from V and 4 from J, leaving 15 bases between them.

The receptor was derived from a human donor with alopecia areata. The sample was CD4+ T cells sorted from blood, taken at week 4, from a patient treated with tofacitinib. The chain links TRBV19 to TRBJ2-3, with D perhaps being TRBD1 or TRBD2 (5 bases each). Here the CDR3 reads CATSQGAPDTQYF. CDR3 DNA: TGTGCCACTTCTCAGGGAGCTCCAGATACGCAGTATTTT.